This T cell receptor beta chain comes out of a study of cytomegalovirus exposure and HLA in healthy donors. Study-wide points: Data from an earlier analysis indicated that most TCR beta V segments were productive either about 90% or about 30% of the time. While the bulk of TCR sequences proved rare, some public TCRs turned up in many donors. Rates of TCR association differed by HLA locus in a later analysis, with DRB1 highest and HLA-C lowest. The study labeled more than 150 TCR beta chains cytomegalovirus-associated.

In the case of this clone: The antigen is not known.

Use of 60 Vbeta and 13 Jbeta primers characterized the PCR. Only in-frame clones appear in the TCRdb table, and some are missing; sequencing was by immunoSEQ multiplex PCR. Among about 190,000 clones listed, over 70% were seen once. Germline V gene sequence: CDR1 LGHNT, CDR2 FRNRAP. This CDR3 is 14 amino acids long. J lost 2 bases, V lost 1 base, and 1 base had no gene match. The chain is built from TRBV12-5 and TRBJ2-7; 8 nucleotides match TRBD1. The receptor was isolated from a man between 45 and 60 years old in good health and CMV-seronegative. Sequencing used PBMCs. As DNA, the CDR3 is TGTGCTAGTGGTTTGGAACAGGGGGCCTACGAGCAGTACTTC. Encoded protein: CASGLEQGAYEQYF.